What follows describes a single T cell receptor beta chain. Germline V gives CDR1 ENHRY, CDR2 SYGVKD. CDR3 length equals 12 residues. The source of the sample is a study of blood T cell repertoires in COVID-19. Whole-study context: The United States, Italy and Spain provided the acute and convalescent COVID-19 samples.

Method: immunoSEQ multiplex PCR; TCRdb's copy keeps in-frame clones and lacks some. The sample records around 250,000 clones, approximately 80% being singletons. The sequenced sample was peripheral blood. The sequence derives from a human donor in a cohort sampled during active COVID-19. The chain couples TRBV10-3 to TRBJ1-6; D is ambiguous. This CDR3 reads CAETGDNSPLHF. The CDR3 DNA is TGTGCGGAGACGGGAGATAATTCACCCCTCCACTTT.